One and the same sample provided the 27 T cell receptor beta chains below, sequenced in a study of human T cells and chemical hapten exposure. TCRdb called the RACE reads again in MiXCR, with one record for every CDR3 protein. The sample contains fewer than 500,000 distinct CDR3 sequences, around 5% of which appear only once. Time point meaning: patch test 1, 2 weeks after DPC sensitization. Treatment given: therapeutic diphenylcyclopropenone sensitization with weekly scalp DPC. The input for sequencing was whole blood, taken in connection with sensitization to the hapten diphenylcyclopropenone (DPC). Every receptor here comes from a woman between 50 and 59 years old with alopecia areata. Some clones in this sample may be carry-over from other donors' samples.

This clonotype came up many times. The chain uses TRBV3-1 and TRBJ2-7; the match to TRBD1 covers 7 bases. The CDR3 extends over 18 amino acids. CDR1 LGHDT and CDR2 YNNKEL come from the germline V gene (reference sequence). With 4 bases clipped from V and 2 bases from J, the junction kept 17 bases outside the gene matches. The CDR3 DNA reads TGTGCCAGCAGCCGGCCTATCGACCAGGGGGAGAGGACCTACGAGCAGTACTTC. This gives the protein CASSRPIDQGERTYEQYF.

This clonotype was detected ten times or more. V usage is TRBV6-5 and J usage is TRBJ2-7, with a weak D call TRBD2 (6 bases). The CDR3 totals 14 residues. Germline V gene data show CDR1 as MNHEY and CDR2 as SVGAGI. V was trimmed by 0 bases and J by 3 bases, leaving 9 bases between them. The CDR3, as DNA: TGTGCCAGCAGTTACTCGGGCGGGGTCTACGAGCAGTACTTC. It specifies CASSYSGGVYEQYF.

There are a few counts of this clonotype. The DNA for the CDR3 is TGCAGCGTTTCCGACGGGACGTACGAGCAGTACTTC. Its protein product is CSVSDGTYEQYF. V gene TRBV29-1 combines with J gene TRBJ2-7; D may be TRBD1 or TRBD2 (5 bases each). CDR3 size: 12 residues. V was clipped by 5 bases and J by 4 bases, with 12 bases between them. Looked up from germline, CDR1 is SQVTM and CDR2 is ANQGSEA.

This clonotype showed up just a few times. V gene TRBV28 combines with J gene TRBJ2-7; D ambiguous. V was trimmed by 5 bases and J by 5 bases, leaving 16 bases between them. This CDR3 has 14 residues. Germline V CDR1 and CDR2: MDHEN, SYDVKM. CDR3 bases: TGTGCCAGCAGTGCAGGTGGACGAGACCACGAGCAGTACTTC. Translation gives CASSAGGRDHEQYF.

Many counts were recorded for this clonotype. The CDR3 region has the DNA TGCAGTGCTTGGAACCGGGACAGCGGTTCGGTCTATGGCTACACCTTC. It encodes CSAWNRDSGSVYGYTF. The rearrangement uses TRBV20-1 and TRBJ1-2, with 7 bases fitting TRBD1. V trimming: 5 bases; J trimming: 4 bases; junction bases outside the gene matches: 16. Germline lookup yields CDR1 DFQATT and CDR2 SNEGSKA (reference sequence). The CDR3 has 16 residues.

This chain links TRBV7-2 with TRBJ2-4, with D maybe TRBD1 (7 bases). The germline CDR1 and CDR2 sequences are SGHTA and FQGNSA. The CDR3 length is 15 residues. The germline V and J ends were trimmed by 2 bases and 4 bases, with 12 bases remaining between them. CDR3 region: CASSLTGDRKNIQYF. In DNA form, the CDR3 reads TGTGCCAGCAGCTTAACGGGGGACAGAAAAAACATTCAGTACTTC. The whole variable domain, filled in from reference TRBV7-2 and TRBJ2-4, reads GAGVSQSPSNKVTEKGKDVELRCDPISGHTALYWYRQSLGQGLEFLIYFQGNSAPDKSGLPSDRFSAERTGGSVSTLTIQRTQQEDSAVYLCASSLTGDRKNIQYFGAGTRLSVL.

The sample holds many counts of this clonotype. This sequence joins TRBV7-8 and TRBJ1-5; weak D call: TRBD1 (6 bases). V gave up 1 base and J gave up 6 bases, with 10 bases separating them. Germline loops: CDR1 SGHVS, CDR2 FQNEAQ. The CDR3 covers 14 residues. The CDR3 sequence: CASSLGGPGQPQHF. In DNA, the CDR3 is TGTGCCAGCAGCTTAGGGGGGCCCGGTCAGCCCCAGCATTTT.

This clonotype was counted a few times. The V and J genes are TRBV6-2 or TRBV6-3 and TRBJ2-7; no clear D. Trimming shortened V by 7 bases and J by 6 bases, and 19 bases separated the two germline ends. CDR3 length: 14 amino acids. CDR1 and CDR2 (germline): MNHEY, SVGEGT. CDR3 bases: TGTGCCAGCACCCCCCAATGGGTGTCTCGCGAGCAGTACTTC. It encodes CASTPQWVSREQYF.

This clonotype has at least ten counts. The chain is built from TRBV27 and TRBJ1-2; TRBD1 agrees at 8 bases. Germline CDR1 is MNHEY and CDR2 is SMNVEV (reference sequence). The ends lost 7 bases at V and 7 bases at J; junction bases unmatched: 8. The CDR3 totals 13 residues. CDR3 in amino acids: CASKITGGGGYTF. CDR3 DNA sequence: TGTGCCAGCAAAATCACAGGGGGAGGTGGCTACACCTTC.

This clonotype was seen at least ten times. This CDR3 reads CASEQGQGAWSEAFF. CDR3 bases: TGTGCCAGCGAACAAGGACAGGGGGCTTGGTCTGAAGCTTTCTTT. This rearrangement joins TRBV3-1 to TRBJ1-1, with 11 bases fitting TRBD1. This CDR3 contains 15 residues. From germline, CDR1 is LGHDT and CDR2 YNNKEL (reference sequence). J lost 6 bases, V lost 8 bases, and 11 bases had no gene match.

The chain employs TRBV4-2 and TRBJ2-7, with 15 bases identical to TRBD2. With 1 base clipped from V and 0 bases from J, the junction kept 4 bases outside the gene matches. Germline V CDR1 and CDR2: LGHNA, YNFKEQ. This CDR3 has 18 amino acids. CDR3 sequence (DNA): TGTGCCAGCAGCCAAGGAAGGACTAGCGGGGGGGGCTCCTACGAGCAGTACTTC. This sequence encodes CASSQGRTSGGGSYEQYF.

In its sample, this clonotype was seen many times. The gene calls are TRBV18 and TRBJ1-5, with D possibly being TRBD1 (5 bases). Trimming left V 5 bases short and J 0 bases short, with 8 bases between. Germline CDR1 reads KGHSH; CDR2 reads LQKENI. This CDR3 is 14 amino acids long. CDR3 bases: TGTGCCAGCTCAGCGACAGATAGCAATCAGCCCCAGCATTTT. It codes for CASSATDSNQPQHF. Looking up the rest from reference TRBV18 and TRBJ1-5 gives the full variable domain: NAGVMQNPRHLVRRRGQEARLRCSPMKGHSHVYWYRQLPEEGLKFMVYLQKENIIDESGMPKERFSAEFPKEGPSILRIQQVVRGDSAAYFCASSATDSNQPQHFGDGTRLSIL.

The V and J genes are TRBV14 and TRBJ1-3, with D uncertain. The V end lost 1 base, the J end lost 1 base, and 17 bases lay between the germline ends. The germline gives CDR1 SGHDN, CDR2 FVKESK. The CDR3 is 18 amino acids. DNA of the CDR3: TGTGCCAGCAGCCAAGGTACCCCTTCCTTCCGATCTGGAAACACCATATATTTT. Amino acid sequence: CASSQGTPSFRSGNTIYF.

The table lists this clonotype with a few counts. The V and J genes are TRBV5-1 and TRBJ2-1; perhaps TRBD2 as D (5 bases). This CDR3 comprises 13 residues. Trimming removed 8 bases from V and 4 bases from J, with 13 bases in between. Germline V gene sequence: CDR1 SGHRS, CDR2 YFSETQ. For the CDR3, the DNA is TGCGCCAGTGCATGGAGGAGTTACAATGAGCAGTTCTTC. Protein sequence: CASAWRSYNEQFF.

At least ten counts were recorded for this clonotype. J is TRBJ2-2 and V is TRBV12-3 or TRBV12-4; D uncertain. Trimming pared 6 bases from V and 6 bases from J, leaving 5 bases between. CDR3 size: 11 residues. The chain's CDR3 is CASSPPGELFF. The DNA for the CDR3 is TGTGCCAGCAGCCCCCCCGGGGAGCTGTTTTTT.

This clonotype was observed at least ten times. The genes are TRBV7-2 and TRBJ1-1, with D unclear. The length of the CDR3 is 13 residues. The germline gives CDR1 SGHTA, CDR2 FQGNSA. The V end was cut by 5 bases, the J end by 1 base, with 8 bases between. CDR3 in amino acids: CASSRHANTEAFF. DNA for the CDR3: TGTGCCAGCAGCCGACATGCGAACACTGAAGCTTTCTTT.

This clonotype was seen repeatedly, ten times or more. The V gene is TRBV10-3, the J gene TRBJ1-2; 8 nucleotides match TRBD1. The CDR3 has 14 residues. CDR1 ENHRY and CDR2 SYGVKD come from the germline V gene. V lost 7 bases to trimming and J lost 4 bases; unmatched junction nucleotides: 8. CDR3 amino acids: CAINPGQGVYGYTF. As DNA, the CDR3 is TGTGCCATCAATCCCGGACAGGGCGTCTATGGCTACACCTTC.

This chain links TRBV27 with TRBJ2-3; no firm D call. Germline CDR1 MNHEY, CDR2 SMNVEV (reference sequence). The CDR3 is made up of 13 amino acids. Deletions cut 4 bases from V and 1 base from J, with 6 bases between. CDR3 loop: CASSWSRTDTQYF. The CDR3 bases are TGTGCCAGCAGTTGGTCCCGCACAGATACGCAGTATTTT.

In its sample, this clonotype was seen a few times. The chain is built from TRBV5-6 and TRBJ2-5, with a tentative D call TRBD1 (5 bases). V lost 5 bases, J lost 5 bases, and 13 bases lay in between. Germline loops: CDR1 SGHDT, CDR2 YYEEEE. This CDR3 comprises 13 residues. This CDR3 is CASSLDPGETQYF. In DNA, the CDR3 is TGTGCCAGCAGTCTCGACCCAGGGGAGACCCAGTACTTC.

A few counts support this clonotype. V and J are TRBV11-2 and TRBJ1-2; a weak D match, TRBD1 (6 bases). Germline CDR1 reads SGHAT; CDR2 reads FQNNGV. Trimming pared 7 bases from V and 2 bases from J, leaving 23 bases between. This CDR3 region has 17 residues. The CDR3: CASNNGGGPFANYGYTF. CDR3 DNA sequence: TGTGCCAGCAACAATGGGGGGGGCCCCTTCGCCAACTATGGCTACACCTTC.

This clonotype was seen ten or more times. The V call is TRBV7-6, the J call TRBJ2-5; 7 bases fit TRBD2. J lost 1 base, V lost 3 bases, and 11 bases had no gene match. Germline CDR1 SGHVS, CDR2 FNYEAQ. This CDR3 is built from 17 residues. The CDR3 DNA follows: TGTGCCAGCAGCTTCCCTAGGGGAGGGGCCGGCCAAGAGACCCAGTACTTC. Protein sequence: CASSFPRGGAGQETQYF.

Ten or more counts support this clonotype. This sequence joins TRBV29-1 and TRBJ1-2; D gene ambiguous. Germline V lookup: CDR1 SQVTM, CDR2 ANQGSEA. V was clipped by 2 bases and J by 5 bases, with 9 bases between them. This CDR3 spans 12 amino acids. The CDR3 reads CSVEPGGYGYTF. Written as DNA, the CDR3 is TGCAGCGTTGAACCAGGCGGATATGGCTACACCTTC.

The chain has TRBV7-2 and TRBJ2-3, with 10 bases matching TRBD2. V trimming: 1 base; J trimming: 14 bases; junction bases outside the gene matches: 6. Germline V gene data show CDR1 as SGHTA and CDR2 as FQGNSA. The CDR3 consists of 13 residues. The CDR3 loop reads CASSLGGTSVPYF. CDR3 sequence (DNA): TGTGCCAGCAGCTTAGGGGGGACTAGCGTCCCGTATTTT. Based on the CDR3 plus reference TRBV7-2 and TRBJ2-3, the full variable domain is GAGVSQSPSNKVTEKGKDVELRCDPISGHTALYWYRQSLGQGLEFLIYFQGNSAPDKSGLPSDRFSAERTGGSVSTLTIQRTQQEDSAVYLCASSLGGTSVPYFGPGTRLTVL.

This clonotype was seen at least ten times. V gene TRBV5-6 combines with J gene TRBJ2-7; D is undetermined. V was clipped by 0 bases and J by 5 bases, with 6 bases between them. CDR1 is SGHDT, CDR2 YYEEEE, per germline. The CDR3 loop spans 12 amino acids. The CDR3 is CASSLVENEQYF. The CDR3 nucleotides read TGTGCCAGCAGCTTGGTCGAGAACGAGCAGTACTTC.

With respect to this clonotype: With a much larger clone just one base away, this may be a read error. V is TRBV2 and J is TRBJ2-5, with 8 bases identical to TRBD1. This CDR3 comprises 15 residues. CDR1 is SNHLY and CDR2 is FYNNEI in the germline V gene. V shed 1 base, J shed 5 bases, and the junction held 6 bases outside the gene matches. The CDR3 nucleotides are TGTGCCAGCAGTGAAGACAGGGGGTACAACGAGACCCAGTACTTC. As protein: CASSEDRGYNETQYF.

There are many counts of this clonotype. The chain links TRBV12-3 or TRBV12-4 to TRBJ2-3; D gene unclear. Deletions cut 3 bases from V and 4 bases from J, with 11 bases between. The CDR3 is 14 residues long. CDR3 sequence reads: CASSFGPTADTQYF. CDR3 nucleotides: TGTGCCAGCAGTTTCGGCCCCACCGCAGATACGCAGTATTTT.

The chain has TRBV7-9 and TRBJ1-2; D not certain. CDR3 length: 14 residues. Germline CDR1 and CDR2: SEHNR and FQNEAQ (reference sequence). V was pared by 1 base and J by 1 base, with 7 bases between. CDR3 sequence reads: CASSLEDGNYGYTF. In nucleotides, the CDR3 is TGTGCCAGCAGCTTAGAGGATGGTAACTATGGCTACACCTTC.